What follows is one T cell receptor (beta chain) and its context. Its specificity is not known. The sample belongs to a study of regulatory T cells in long-lasting Graves disease. Time point: newly diagnosed GD, antithyroid drugs for less than 3 months. Isolated PBMC RNA provided the starting material for the TCR library. For TCR beta, libraries came from iRepertoire HTBI primers and Arm-PCR of CDR3 regions. One entry per CDR3 protein, called by TCRdb with MiXCR from the multiplex PCR reads. Found here are 200,000 to 250,000 distinct CDR3 sequences, 15% to 20% of them singletons; the top ten hold 12%. Germline V gene lookup returns CDR1 SGHTS and CDR2 YDEGEE. Trimming took off 2 bases at V and 8 bases at J, with 10 bases between the two ends. The CDR3 loop spans 12 amino acids. Study outcomes and limitations: Peripheral blood alone, not thyroid tissue, underwent study.

This sample also belongs to another study, concerning T cells in Graves' hyperthyroidism and ophthalmopathy.

V and J are TRBV5-8 and TRBJ1-1; a possible D gene is TRBD1 (5 bases). Sequenced here: peripheral blood mononuclear cells (PBMCs), sampled at new diagnosis, from a patient treated with antithyroid drugs. This sequence originates from a woman aged 25 to 39 with Graves disease. The CDR3 DNA follows: TGTGCCAGCAGCTTCAAGGGGCAAGAAGCTTTCTTT. This gives the protein CASSFKGQEAFF.